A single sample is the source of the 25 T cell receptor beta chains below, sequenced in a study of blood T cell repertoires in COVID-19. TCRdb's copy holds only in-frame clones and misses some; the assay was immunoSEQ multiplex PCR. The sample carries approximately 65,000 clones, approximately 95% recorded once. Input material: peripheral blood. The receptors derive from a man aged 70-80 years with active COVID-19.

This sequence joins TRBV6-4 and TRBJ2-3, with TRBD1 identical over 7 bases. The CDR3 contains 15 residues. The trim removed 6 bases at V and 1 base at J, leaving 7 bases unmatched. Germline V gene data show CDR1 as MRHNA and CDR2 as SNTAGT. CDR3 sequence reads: CASSHRGGGTDTQYF. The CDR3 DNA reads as TGTGCCAGCAGCCACAGGGGTGGGGGCACAGATACGCAGTATTTT.

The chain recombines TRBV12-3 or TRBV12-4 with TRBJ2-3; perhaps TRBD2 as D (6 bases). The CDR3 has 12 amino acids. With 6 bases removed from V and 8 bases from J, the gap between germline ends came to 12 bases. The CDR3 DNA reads TGTGCCAGCAGAACACCCGGGGGTACGCAGTATTTT. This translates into CASRTPGGTQYF.

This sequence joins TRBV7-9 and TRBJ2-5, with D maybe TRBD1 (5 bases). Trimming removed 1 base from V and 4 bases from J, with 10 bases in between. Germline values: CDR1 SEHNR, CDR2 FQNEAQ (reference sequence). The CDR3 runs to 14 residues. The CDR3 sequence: CASSLERRVETQYF. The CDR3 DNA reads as TGTGCCAGCAGCTTAGAGCGCAGGGTAGAGACCCAGTACTTC.

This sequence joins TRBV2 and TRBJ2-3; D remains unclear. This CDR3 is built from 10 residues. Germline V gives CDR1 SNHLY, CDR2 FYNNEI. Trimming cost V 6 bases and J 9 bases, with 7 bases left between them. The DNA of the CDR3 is TGTGCCAGCAGCCAGGTGACGCAGTATTTT. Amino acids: CASSQVTQYF.

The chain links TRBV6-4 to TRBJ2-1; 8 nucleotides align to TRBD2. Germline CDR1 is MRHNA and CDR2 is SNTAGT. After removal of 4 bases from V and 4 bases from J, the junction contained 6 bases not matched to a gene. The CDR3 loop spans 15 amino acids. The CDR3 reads CASSVSGTPYNEQFF. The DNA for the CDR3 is TGTGCCAGCAGTGTTAGCGGGACTCCTTACAATGAGCAGTTCTTC.

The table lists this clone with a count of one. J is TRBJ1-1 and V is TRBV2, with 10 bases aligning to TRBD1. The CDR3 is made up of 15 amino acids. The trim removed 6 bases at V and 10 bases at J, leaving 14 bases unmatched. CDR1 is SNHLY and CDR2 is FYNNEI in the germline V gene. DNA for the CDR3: TGTGCCAGCAGGCCCGTTGAGGGACAGGGGAGATTAGCTTTCTTT. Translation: CASRPVEGQGRLAFF.

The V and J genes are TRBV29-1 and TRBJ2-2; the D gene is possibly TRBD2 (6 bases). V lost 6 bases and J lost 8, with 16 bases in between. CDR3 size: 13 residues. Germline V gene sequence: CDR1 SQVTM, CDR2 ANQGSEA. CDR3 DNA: TGCAGCGTCCGCGGCGGGGCAACGGGGGAGCTGTTTTTT. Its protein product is CSVRGGATGELFF.

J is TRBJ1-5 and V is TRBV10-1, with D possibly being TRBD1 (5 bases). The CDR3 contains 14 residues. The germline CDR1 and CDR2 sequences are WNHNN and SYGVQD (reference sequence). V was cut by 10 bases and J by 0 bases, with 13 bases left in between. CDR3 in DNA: TGCGCCACGCTCTGGGGGGATAGCAATCAGCCCCAGCATTTT. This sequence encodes CATLWGDSNQPQHF.

CDR3 DNA sequence: TGTGCCAGCAGACAGACGGATTACTCTGGAAACACCATATATTTT. Its translation: CASRQTDYSGNTIYF. The chain combines TRBV6-5 with TRBJ1-3; D not certain. V was shortened by 6 bases and J by 0 bases, with 12 bases between the two germline ends. CDR1 and CDR2 from the germline V gene are MNHEY and SVGAGI. CDR3 size: 15 residues.

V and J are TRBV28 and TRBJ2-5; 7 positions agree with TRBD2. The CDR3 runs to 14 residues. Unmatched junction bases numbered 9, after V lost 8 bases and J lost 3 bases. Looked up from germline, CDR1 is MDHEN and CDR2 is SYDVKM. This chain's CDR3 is CASGGFGGKETQYF. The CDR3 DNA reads TGTGCCAGCGGAGGTTTCGGGGGGAAAGAGACCCAGTACTTC.

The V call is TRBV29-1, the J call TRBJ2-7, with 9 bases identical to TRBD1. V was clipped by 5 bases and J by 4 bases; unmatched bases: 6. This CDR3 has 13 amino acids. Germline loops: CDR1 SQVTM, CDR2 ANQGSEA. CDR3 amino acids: CSVIGGQGYEQYF. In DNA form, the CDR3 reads TGCAGCGTTATTGGGGGACAGGGTTACGAGCAGTACTTC.

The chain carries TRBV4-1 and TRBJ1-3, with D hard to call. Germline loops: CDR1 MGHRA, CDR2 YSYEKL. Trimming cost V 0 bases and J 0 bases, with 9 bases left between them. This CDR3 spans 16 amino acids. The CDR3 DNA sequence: TGCGCCAGCAGCCAAGATCGACATCTCTCTGGAAACACCATATATTTT. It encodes CASSQDRHLSGNTIYF.

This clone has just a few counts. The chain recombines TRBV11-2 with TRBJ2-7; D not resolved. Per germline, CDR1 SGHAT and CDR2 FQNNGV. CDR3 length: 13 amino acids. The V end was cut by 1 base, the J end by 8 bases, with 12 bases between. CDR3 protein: CASSLGGPPQQYV. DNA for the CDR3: TGTGCCAGCAGCTTAGGAGGTCCCCCCCAGCAGTACGTC.

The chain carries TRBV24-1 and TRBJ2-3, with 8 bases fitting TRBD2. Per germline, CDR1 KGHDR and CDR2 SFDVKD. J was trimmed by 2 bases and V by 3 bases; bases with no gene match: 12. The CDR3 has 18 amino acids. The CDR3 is CATSDAEIRGGVTDTQYF. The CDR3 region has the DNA TGTGCCACCAGTGATGCTGAGATCCGGGGGGGGGTCACAGATACGCAGTATTTT.

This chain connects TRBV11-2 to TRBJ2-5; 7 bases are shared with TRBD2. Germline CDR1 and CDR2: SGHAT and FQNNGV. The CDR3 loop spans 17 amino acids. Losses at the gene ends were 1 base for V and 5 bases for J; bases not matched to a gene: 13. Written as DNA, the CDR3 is TGTGCCAGCAGCTTAGGTGGCGGGGGTGTGATTTTGGAGACCCAGTACTTC. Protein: CASSLGGGGVILETQYF.

The CDR3, as DNA: TGTGCCACCGGGGGGAACACCGGGGAGCTGTTTTTT. Amino acids: CATGGNTGELFF. The chain couples TRBV25-1 to TRBJ2-2; maybe TRBD2 (6 bases). CDR1 MGHDK and CDR2 SYGVNS come from the germline V gene. V lost 10 bases, J lost 1 base, and 7 bases lay in between. The CDR3 consists of 12 residues.

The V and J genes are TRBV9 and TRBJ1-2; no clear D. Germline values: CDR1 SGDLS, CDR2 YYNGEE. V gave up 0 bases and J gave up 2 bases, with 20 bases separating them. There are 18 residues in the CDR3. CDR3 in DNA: TGTGCCAGCAGCGTAGACCTCCGGGATCCCGCTCGAAACTATGGCTACACCTTC. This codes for CASSVDLRDPARNYGYTF. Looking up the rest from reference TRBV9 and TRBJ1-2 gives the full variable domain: DSGVTQTPKHLITATGQRVTLRCSPRSGDLSVYWYQQSLDQGLQFLIQYYNGEERAKGNILERFSAQQFPDLHSELNLSSLELGDSALYFCASSVDLRDPARNYGYTFGSGTRLTVV.

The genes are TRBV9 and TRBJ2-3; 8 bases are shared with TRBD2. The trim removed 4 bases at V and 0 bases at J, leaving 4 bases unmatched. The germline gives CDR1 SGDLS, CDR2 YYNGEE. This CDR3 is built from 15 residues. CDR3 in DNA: TGTGCCAGCAGCCCACGACTAGCGAGCACAGATACGCAGTATTTT. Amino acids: CASSPRLASTDTQYF.

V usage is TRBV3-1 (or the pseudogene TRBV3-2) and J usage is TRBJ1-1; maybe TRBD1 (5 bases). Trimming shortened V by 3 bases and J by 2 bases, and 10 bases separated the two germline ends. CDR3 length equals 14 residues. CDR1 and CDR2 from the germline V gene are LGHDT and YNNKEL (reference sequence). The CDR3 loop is CASSQLGTNTEAFF. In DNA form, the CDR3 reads TGTGCCAGCAGCCAGCTAGGGACTAACACTGAAGCTTTCTTT.

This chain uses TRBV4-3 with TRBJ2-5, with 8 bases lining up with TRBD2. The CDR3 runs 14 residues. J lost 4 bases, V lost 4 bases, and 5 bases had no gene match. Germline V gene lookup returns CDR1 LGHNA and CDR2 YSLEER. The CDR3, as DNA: TGCGCCAGCAGCCCGGGACTAGGGTTAGAGACCCAGTACTTC. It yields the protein CASSPGLGLETQYF.

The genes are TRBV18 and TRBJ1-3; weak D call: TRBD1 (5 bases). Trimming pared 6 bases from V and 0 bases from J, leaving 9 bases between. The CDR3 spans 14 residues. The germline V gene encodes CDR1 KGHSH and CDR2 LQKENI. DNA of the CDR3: TGTGCCAGCTCCCCCCAGGGCTCTGGAAACACCATATATTTT. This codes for CASSPQGSGNTIYF.

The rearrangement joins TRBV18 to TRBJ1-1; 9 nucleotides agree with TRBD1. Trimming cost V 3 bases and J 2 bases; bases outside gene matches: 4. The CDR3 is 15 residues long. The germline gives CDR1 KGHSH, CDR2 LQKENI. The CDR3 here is CASSPGQGPNTEAFF. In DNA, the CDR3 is TGTGCCAGCTCACCGGGACAGGGACCCAACACTGAAGCTTTCTTT.

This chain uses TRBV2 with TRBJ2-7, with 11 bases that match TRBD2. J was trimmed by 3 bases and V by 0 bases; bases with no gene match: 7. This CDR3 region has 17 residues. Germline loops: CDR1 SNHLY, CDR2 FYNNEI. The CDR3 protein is CASSEAFTSGGIYEQYV. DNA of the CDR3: TGTGCCAGCAGTGAAGCGTTCACTAGCGGGGGCATCTACGAGCAGTACGTC.

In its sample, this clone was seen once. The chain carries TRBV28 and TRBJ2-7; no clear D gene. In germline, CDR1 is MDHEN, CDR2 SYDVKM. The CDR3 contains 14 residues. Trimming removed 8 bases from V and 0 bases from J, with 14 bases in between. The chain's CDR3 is CASYVQLSSYEQYV. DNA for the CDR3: TGTGCCAGCTATGTTCAGTTAAGCTCCTACGAGCAGTACGTC.

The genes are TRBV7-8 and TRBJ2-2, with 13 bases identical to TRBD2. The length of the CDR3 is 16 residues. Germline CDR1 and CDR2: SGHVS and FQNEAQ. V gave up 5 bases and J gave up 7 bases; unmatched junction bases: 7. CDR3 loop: CASSIGLAGEVGELFF. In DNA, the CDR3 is TGTGCCAGCAGCATCGGACTAGCGGGGGAGGTCGGGGAGCTGTTTTTT. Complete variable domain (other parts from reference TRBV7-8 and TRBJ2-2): GAGVSQSPRYKVAKRGQDVALRCDPISGHVSLFWYQQALGQGPEFLTYFQNEAQLDKSGLPSDRFFAERPEGSVSTLKIQRTQQEDSAVYLCASSIGLAGEVGELFFGEGSRLTVL.